Listed here are 25 T cell receptor beta chains from one sample, sequenced in a study of shared clonotypes between healthy human individuals. TCRdb's copy holds only in-frame clones and misses some; the assay was immunoSEQ multiplex PCR. The sample includes roughly 640,000 clones, 97% seen only once; the top ten take about 0.06%. The sequenced material came from naive CD4+ T cells sorted from blood. Described subset: CD45RA+ positively selected. These receptors were taken from a young woman in good health.

This chain uses TRBV6-5 with TRBJ2-5, with D possibly called TRBD1 or TRBD2 (6 bases each). Germline loops: CDR1 MNHEY, CDR2 SVGAGI. The V end lost 2 bases, the J end lost 6 bases, and 13 bases lay between the germline ends. The CDR3 covers 14 residues. The CDR3 DNA reads TGTGCCAGCAGTTACCTTGGGGGGCCGAAGACCCAGTACTTC. It is translated as CASSYLGGPKTQYF.

This chain joins TRBV28 and TRBJ2-7, with D possibly being TRBD2 (6 bases). From germline, CDR1 is MDHEN and CDR2 SYDVKM. V lost 3 bases and J 4 bases, leaving 13 bases between the germline ends. The CDR3 totals 14 residues. Here the CDR3 reads CASSFTGLYYEQYF. The CDR3 DNA follows: TGTGCCAGCAGTTTCACGGGACTTTATTACGAGCAGTACTTC.

This sequence joins TRBV30 and TRBJ1-5, with 9 bases identical to TRBD1. After removal of 6 bases from V and 4 bases from J, the junction contained 4 bases not matched to a gene. This CDR3 comprises 13 residues. Germline V gene sequence: CDR1 GTSNPN, CDR2 SVGIG (reference sequence). The CDR3 nucleotides read TGTGCCTGCGGGGGACAGGGTAATCAGCCCCAGCATTTT. Translation: CACGGQGNQPQHF.

This chain joins TRBV6-6 and TRBJ1-2, with D perhaps TRBD1 (5 bases). CDR3 length: 15 amino acids. V lost 5 bases and J lost 0, with 13 bases in between. Germline V gene lookup returns CDR1 MNHNY and CDR2 SVGAGI (reference sequence). CDR3 amino acids: CASSMGRIANYGYTF. Written as DNA, the CDR3 is TGTGCCAGCAGTATGGGACGGATAGCTAACTATGGCTACACCTTC.

A remark on this clone: This same CDR3 is encoded by further DNA sequences in the sample. This chain joins TRBV5-1 and TRBJ1-1, with TRBD1 as a possible D gene (6 bases). The CDR3 runs to 14 residues. V lost 0 bases and J 5 bases, leaving 11 bases between the germline ends. Germline assignment: CDR1 SGHRS and CDR2 YFSETQ. CDR3 in amino acids: CASSLAGDGTEAFF. CDR3 DNA sequence: TGCGCCAGCAGCTTGGCAGGGGATGGAACTGAAGCTTTCTTT.

The chain recombines TRBV6-5 with TRBJ2-4; 8 bases line up with TRBD1. This CDR3 has 15 residues. V shed 4 bases and J 1 base; nucleotides not matched to a gene: 3. The germline V gene encodes CDR1 MNHEY and CDR2 SVGAGI. The CDR3 DNA follows: TGTGCCAGCAGTTTGGACAGGGCTGCCAAAAACATTCAGTACTTC. Residues: CASSLDRAAKNIQYF.

The V and J genes are TRBV29-1 and TRBJ2-1; D is possibly TRBD1 (6 bases). Trimming left V 2 bases short and J 9 bases short, with 11 bases between. The CDR3 covers 12 residues. Looked up from germline, CDR1 is SQVTM and CDR2 is ANQGSEA. CDR3 protein: CSVEQGSPEQFF. Written as DNA, the CDR3 is TGCAGCGTTGAACAGGGGTCGCCTGAGCAGTTCTTC.

The rearrangement uses TRBV6-5 and TRBJ1-1; 7 bases are shared with TRBD1. The CDR3 is 15 residues long. The germline CDR1 and CDR2 sequences are MNHEY and SVGAGI. With V trimmed by 4 bases and J by 4 bases, 9 bases remained unmatched. CDR3 sequence: CASSSLTGEGTEAFF. CDR3 bases: TGTGCCAGCAGTTCCTTAACAGGGGAGGGCACTGAAGCTTTCTTT.

J is TRBJ2-7 and V is TRBV18; D is unresolved. CDR3 length equals 13 residues. Germline assignment: CDR1 KGHSH and CDR2 LQKENI. V was clipped by 3 bases and J by 3 bases, with 9 bases between them. CDR3 sequence: CASSPGSLYEQYF. The CDR3, as DNA: TGTGCCAGCTCACCGGGGTCCCTCTACGAGCAGTACTTC.

V gene TRBV30 combines with J gene TRBJ1-2; D is uncertain. The CDR3 covers 15 residues. From germline, CDR1 is GTSNPN and CDR2 SVGIG (reference sequence). The V end was cut by 2 bases, the J end by 3 bases, with 16 bases between. The CDR3: CAWSRSTPSDYGYTF. The CDR3 nucleotides read TGTGCCTGGAGTCGATCGACACCTAGTGACTATGGCTACACCTTC.

This clone showed up just once. This chain links TRBV6-1 with TRBJ2-3; 9 nucleotides line up with TRBD2. Germline V gives CDR1 MNHNS, CDR2 SASEGT. J lost 5 bases, V lost 1 base, and 7 bases had no gene match. CDR3 length equals 16 residues. The CDR3: CASSEGLAGALDTQYF. For the CDR3, the DNA is TGTGCCAGCAGTGAAGGATTAGCGGGAGCGTTAGATACGCAGTATTTT.

V is TRBV9 and J is TRBJ1-1, with a tentative D call TRBD1 (5 bases). The length of the CDR3 is 14 residues. Germline loops: CDR1 SGDLS, CDR2 YYNGEE. Between the trimmed V and J ends, which lost 0 bases and 10 bases, there was a span of 16 bases. CDR3 sequence reads: CASSVGTGPVAAFF. DNA of the CDR3: TGTGCCAGCAGCGTAGGGACGGGGCCCGTGGCAGCTTTCTTT.

The V call is TRBV7-9, the J call TRBJ1-1; D not certain. The CDR3 loop spans 14 amino acids. Germline CDR1 SEHNR, CDR2 FQNEAQ (reference sequence). Trimming left V 5 bases short and J 2 bases short, with 12 bases between. CDR3 region: CASSPRPRNTEAFF. CDR3 DNA sequence: TGTGCCAGCAGCCCCAGACCGAGAAACACTGAAGCTTTCTTT.

J is TRBJ2-1 and V is TRBV11-2; 8 nucleotides agree with TRBD2. V lost 5 bases to trimming and J lost 6 bases; unmatched junction nucleotides: 9. The length of the CDR3 is 15 residues. The V gene's germline CDR1 is SGHAT and CDR2 FQNNGV. DNA for the CDR3: TGTGCCAGCAGCCCGAGGACTAGCAGGGGCAATGAGCAGTTCTTC. Its translation is CASSPRTSRGNEQFF.

The DNA of the CDR3 is TGCAGCGCCCTGGCCACAGGGGGCGAATCTAATGAAAAACTGTTTTTT. Protein product: CSALATGGESNEKLFF. The chain has TRBV29-1 and TRBJ1-4; 9 bases line up with TRBD1. The J segment lost 3 bases and the V segment lost 7 bases, leaving 12 bases of the junction unmatched. Germline V gives CDR1 SQVTM, CDR2 ANQGSEA. There are 16 residues in the CDR3.

V gene TRBV13 combines with J gene TRBJ2-5; TRBD2 might be the D (6 bases). From germline, CDR1 is PRHDT and CDR2 FYEKMQ (reference sequence). V was pared by 4 bases and J by 5 bases, with 20 bases between. The CDR3 sequence is 16 residues long. CDR3 bases: TGTGCCAGCAGCTCTGGGGGGTATACTAGCATCGAGACCCAGTACTTC. As protein: CASSSGGYTSIETQYF.

This chain links TRBV6-5 with TRBJ1-2; tentatively, D is TRBD1 (5 bases). The germline V gene has CDR1 MNHEY and CDR2 SVGAGI. This CDR3 has 15 amino acids. The V end was cut by 5 bases, the J end by 3 bases, with 16 bases between. The CDR3 DNA reads TGTGCCAGCAGTCCCTCAGGGATCTCAGACTATGGCTACACCTTC. It codes for CASSPSGISDYGYTF.

This chain links TRBV19 with TRBJ1-3, with unresolved D. The CDR3 runs 15 residues. V lost 5 bases and J 0 bases, leaving 11 bases between the germline ends. Germline lookup yields CDR1 LNHDA and CDR2 SQIVND (reference sequence). The CDR3 DNA follows: TGTGCCAGTAGTTCAAAAGGGCCCTCTGGAAACACCATATATTTT. Protein product: CASSSKGPSGNTIYF.

This clone showed up just once. This chain joins TRBV14 and TRBJ2-1; D remains ambiguous. Germline V gene data show CDR1 as SGHDN and CDR2 as FVKESK. The CDR3 is 14 residues long. V dropped 0 bases and J dropped 7 bases, with 10 bases sitting between them. DNA for the CDR3: TGTGCCAGCAGCCAAGACCTCAGTGGTAATGAGCAGTTCTTC. As protein: CASSQDLSGNEQFF.

The chain's CDR3 is CASSDSPGAGGELFF. CDR3 coding DNA: TGTGCCAGCAGTGACTCCCCTGGGGCGGGAGGGGAGCTGTTTTTT. The genes are TRBV2 and TRBJ2-2; perhaps TRBD2 as D (6 bases). This CDR3 region has 15 residues. The V end lost 3 bases, the J end lost 8 bases, and 16 bases lay between the germline ends. Germline CDR1 SNHLY, CDR2 FYNNEI.

CDR3: CASSTGAAQPQHF. CDR3 DNA sequence: TGTGCCAGTAGTACAGGGGCGGCTCAGCCCCAGCATTTT. This chain uses TRBV19 with TRBJ1-5, with D perhaps TRBD1 (6 bases). Germline V gene data show CDR1 as LNHDA and CDR2 as SQIVND (reference sequence). The CDR3 loop spans 13 amino acids. V dropped 4 bases and J dropped 6 bases, with 10 bases sitting between them.

This clone was seen just once. This chain uses TRBV5-6 with TRBJ2-3; D unclear. The CDR3 runs to 11 residues. The germline gives CDR1 SGHDT, CDR2 YYEEEE. Trimming removed 4 bases from V and 6 bases from J, with 6 bases in between. CDR3 residues: CASSPGDTQYF. The DNA for the CDR3 is TGTGCCAGCAGCCCTGGGGATACGCAGTATTTT.

This sequence joins TRBV9 and TRBJ2-2; TRBD2 aligns across 7 bases. Germline CDR1 reads SGDLS; CDR2 reads YYNGEE. The CDR3 totals 15 residues. V shed 3 bases, J shed 0 bases, and the junction held 2 bases outside the gene matches. The CDR3 reads CASSGTSTNTGELFF. DNA for the CDR3: TGTGCCAGCAGCGGGACTAGTACGAACACCGGGGAGCTGTTTTTT. The complete variable domain, with remaining parts taken from reference TRBV9 and TRBJ2-2, reads DSGVTQTPKHLITATGQRVTLRCSPRSGDLSVYWYQQSLDQGLQFLIQYYNGEERAKGNILERFSAQQFPDLHSELNLSSLELGDSALYFCASSGTSTNTGELFFGEGSRLTVL.

This chain joins TRBV7-9 and TRBJ2-7, with D perhaps being TRBD1 or TRBD2 (7 bases each). V lost 5 bases and J 2 bases, leaving 16 bases between the germline ends. The CDR3 runs to 15 residues. The germline CDR1 and CDR2 sequences are SEHNR and FQNEAQ (reference sequence). CDR3 region: CASSPGGGQPYEQYF. CDR3 DNA: TGTGCCAGCAGCCCTGGGGGGGGACAGCCCTACGAGCAGTACTTC.

The chain recombines TRBV5-1 with TRBJ2-7; 11 bases are shared with TRBD2. V lost 6 bases to trimming and J lost 0 bases; unmatched junction nucleotides: 2. Germline CDR1 is SGHRS and CDR2 is YFSETQ. CDR3 length: 14 amino acids. The CDR3 nucleotides are TGCGCCAGCACCACTAGCGGGAGCTCCTACGAGCAGTACTTC. Amino acids: CASTTSGSSYEQYF. Looking up the rest from reference TRBV5-1 and TRBJ2-7 gives the full variable domain: KAGVTQTPRYLIKTRGQQVTLSCSPISGHRSVSWYQQTPGQGLQFLFEYFSETQRNKGNFPGRFSGRQFSNSRSEMNVSTLELGDSALYLCASTTSGSSYEQYFGPGTRLTVT.